The 5 T cell receptor beta chains reported below all come from one sample, sequenced in a study of cytomegalovirus exposure and HLA in healthy donors. Researchers ran the PCR with 60 Vbeta and 13 Jbeta primers. Some clones are missing from TCRdb's copy, which holds only in-frame ones; the method was immunoSEQ multiplex PCR. The sample carries 65,000 or so clones, almost 80% recorded once. Sequenced material: PBMCs. Receptors originate from a girl aged 10-17 years in good health and CMV-seropositive.

This clone came up a few times. The rearrangement joins TRBV18 to TRBJ1-1; 8 bases align to TRBD1. V shed 4 bases, J shed 0 bases, and the junction held 7 bases outside the gene matches. The CDR3 is 16 residues long. Per the germline V gene, CDR1 is KGHSH and CDR2 is LQKENI. CDR3 sequence reads: CASSRDLTGVNTEAFF. The CDR3 DNA sequence: TGTGCCAGCTCACGCGACTTGACAGGGGTGAACACTGAAGCTTTCTTT.

This clone occurred a few times. V usage is TRBV10-3 and J usage is TRBJ1-5; 10 nucleotides agree with TRBD1. This CDR3 is built from 17 residues. With 0 bases clipped from V and 9 bases from J, the junction kept 11 bases outside the gene matches. Germline values: CDR1 ENHRY, CDR2 SYGVKD. CDR3 residues: CAISESAGQGKTMPQHF. In DNA form, the CDR3 reads TGTGCCATCAGTGAGTCGGCGGGACAGGGGAAAACAATGCCCCAGCATTTT.

The chain couples TRBV7-2 to TRBJ2-2, with 8 bases lining up with TRBD1. Germline V CDR1 and CDR2: SGHTA, FQGNSA. The CDR3 loop spans 17 amino acids. The ends lost 5 bases at V and 2 bases at J; junction bases unmatched: 10. The CDR3 sequence is CASSLRPGTGNTGELFF. For the CDR3, the DNA is TGTGCCAGCAGCCTCCGGCCAGGGACAGGCAACACCGGGGAGCTGTTTTTT.

The chain has TRBV23-1 and TRBJ1-5; D gene unclear. TRBV23-1 is flagged as an ORF with uncertain function. Between the trimmed V and J ends, which lost 3 bases and 0 bases, there was a span of 12 bases. The CDR3 totals 16 residues. CDR3 residues: CASSHVSEVSNQPQHF. CDR3 bases: TGCGCCAGCAGTCATGTCAGCGAAGTTAGCAATCAGCCCCAGCATTTT.

This clone has a handful of counts. The chain uses TRBV2 and TRBJ1-5, with a tentative D call TRBD1 (6 bases). This CDR3 comprises 16 residues. Trimming removed 2 bases at V and 0 bases at J, with 11 bases between. Per the germline V gene, CDR1 is SNHLY and CDR2 is FYNNEI. This chain's CDR3 is CASSESGQFSNQPQHF. The CDR3 DNA sequence: TGTGCCAGCAGTGAATCTGGACAGTTTAGCAATCAGCCCCAGCATTTT.